This entry lists 28 T cell receptor beta chains sequenced from one sample in a study of blood T cell repertoires in COVID-19. Repertoires were generated with immunoSEQ multiplex PCR, while TCRdb's copy carries only in-frame clones and drops some. This table has 200,000 or so clones, roughly 83% appearing once. Sequences were obtained from PBMCs or T cells enriched from blood (not recorded which). The receptors derive from a woman in her thirties or forties with acute COVID-19.

The chain links TRBV28 to TRBJ1-1, with D possibly being TRBD1 (6 bases). V was clipped by 9 bases and J by 0 bases, with 14 bases between them. This CDR3 spans 14 amino acids. The V gene's germline CDR1 is MDHEN and CDR2 SYDVKM. In nucleotides, the CDR3 is TGTGCCAGTCGACAGGAGCTTGTGAACACTGAAGCTTTCTTT. This codes for CASRQELVNTEAFF.

This clone was detected a few times. The chain uses TRBV23-1 and TRBJ1-1; D gene unclear. TRBV23-1 is assigned to the ORF class and has an uncertain function. The CDR3 is 13 residues long. Between the trimmed V and J ends, which lost 9 bases and 2 bases, there was a span of 13 bases. CDR3 DNA sequence: TGCGCCAGACAGACGAACGAAAACACTGAAGCTTTCTTT. Its translation: CARQTNENTEAFF.

The rearrangement joins TRBV9 to TRBJ1-1; no reliable D call. The CDR3 sequence is 14 residues long. Germline V CDR1 and CDR2: SGDLS, YYNGEE. V was pared by 0 bases and J by 10 bases, with 16 bases between. CDR3 region: CASSVELGEIPAFF. The CDR3 bases are TGTGCCAGCAGCGTAGAACTGGGAGAAATTCCAGCTTTCTTT.

The chain links TRBV5-3 to TRBJ1-1; the D is unclear. TRBV5-3 qualifies as an ORF whose function is uncertain. Trimming left V 8 bases short and J 1 base short, with 9 bases between. The CDR3 is 12 residues long. CDR3: CARRETNTEAFF. Written as DNA, the CDR3 is TGTGCCAGGCGGGAGACGAACACTGAAGCTTTCTTT.

V gene TRBV5-5 combines with J gene TRBJ2-3; tentative D call: TRBD2 (6 bases). V dropped 2 bases and J dropped 5 bases, with 15 bases sitting between them. The CDR3 covers 15 residues. Per germline, CDR1 SGHKS and CDR2 YYEKEE (reference sequence). DNA for the CDR3: TGTGCCAGCAGCTTCGAGGGAGGCCCGGGAGATACGCAGTATTTT. Its translation: CASSFEGGPGDTQYF.

The chain joins TRBV11-1 to TRBJ2-2; D unresolved. CDR1 and CDR2 (germline): SGHAT, FQDESV (reference sequence). Trimming left V 1 base short and J 6 bases short, with 6 bases between. This CDR3 spans 13 amino acids. The CDR3 DNA is TGTGCCAGCAGCTTAGAGAAGCCCGGGGAGCTGTTTTTT. Its protein is CASSLEKPGELFF. The whole variable domain, remainder taken from reference TRBV11-1 and TRBJ2-2, is EAEVAQSPRYKITEKSQAVAFWCDPISGHATLYWYRQILGQGPELLVQFQDESVVDDSQLPKDRFSAERLKGVDSTLKIQPAELGDSAMYLCASSLEKPGELFFGEGSRLTVL.

This clone showed up just once. This sequence joins TRBV19 and TRBJ2-2, with 8 bases identical to TRBD1. CDR1 and CDR2 from the germline V gene are LNHDA and SQIVND (reference sequence). The CDR3 has 15 amino acids. V was clipped by 8 bases and J by 5 bases; unmatched bases: 10. This chain's CDR3 is CASYLTGGLTGELFF. The DNA of the CDR3 is TGTGCCAGTTATCTCACAGGGGGTCTGACCGGGGAGCTGTTTTTT.

This chain uses TRBV10-1 with TRBJ2-5; 11 bases are shared with TRBD2. Germline V gene data show CDR1 as WNHNN and CDR2 as SYGVQD (reference sequence). The CDR3 extends over 15 amino acids. The ends lost 6 bases at V and 2 bases at J; junction bases unmatched: 5. CDR3 sequence (DNA): TGCGCCAGCAGCCGAGGGACTAGCGGACAAGAGACCCAGTACTTC. It encodes CASSRGTSGQETQYF.

This chain joins TRBV18 and TRBJ1-1, with a possible D match to TRBD1 (6 bases). The CDR3 loop spans 14 amino acids. Per germline, CDR1 KGHSH and CDR2 LQKENI. Deletions cut 4 bases from V and 4 bases from J, with 13 bases between. CDR3 residues: CASSRDKGSTEAFF. The CDR3 DNA reads as TGTGCCAGCTCACGGGACAAAGGGAGCACTGAAGCTTTCTTT.

This rearrangement joins TRBV21-1 to TRBJ1-3; the tabulated D call, TRBD1, remains unverified against the DNA. TRBV21-1 is annotated as a pseudogene. The CDR3 extends over 14 amino acids. The CDR3 loop is CASRRQGNGNTIYF. The DNA for the CDR3 is TGTGCCAGCAGAAGACAGGGAAATGGAAACACCATATATTTT.

The chain combines TRBV19 with TRBJ1-2; 7 nucleotides agree with TRBD1. CDR3 length: 14 residues. Trimming cost V 5 bases and J 1 base; bases outside gene matches: 4. Germline V CDR1 and CDR2: LNHDA, SQIVND (reference sequence). The CDR3 protein is CASSPGDSNYGYTF. CDR3 in DNA: TGTGCCAGTAGTCCCGGGGACAGTAACTATGGCTACACCTTC.

The chain couples TRBV5-4 to TRBJ1-4; D not resolved. The V gene lost 1 base and the J gene lost 0 bases, with 13 bases spanning the gap. Germline values: CDR1 SGHNT, CDR2 YYREEE (reference sequence). The length of the CDR3 is 17 residues. The CDR3 DNA follows: TGTGCCAGCAGCTTGTCAAAGATGGCAGCAACTAATGAAAAACTGTTTTTT. Translated: CASSLSKMAATNEKLFF.

This clone was counted a few times. This chain connects TRBV6-5 to TRBJ2-5; 8 positions agree with TRBD1. J was trimmed by 9 bases and V by 4 bases; bases with no gene match: 7. CDR3 length: 13 amino acids. Germline CDR1 MNHEY, CDR2 SVGAGI. The CDR3 bases are TGTGCCAGCAGTTCCGACAGGGGAAGGGCCCAGTACTTC. Its protein product is CASSSDRGRAQYF.

The chain is built from TRBV27 and TRBJ2-7, with 7 bases fitting TRBD2. In germline, CDR1 is MNHEY, CDR2 SMNVEV (reference sequence). This CDR3 is 16 amino acids long. J was trimmed by 1 base and V by 3 bases; bases with no gene match: 9. CDR3 protein: CASSLGRAQVSYEQYF. In DNA form, the CDR3 reads TGTGCCAGCAGTTTGGGGAGGGCCCAAGTTTCCTACGAGCAGTACTTC.

V usage is TRBV7-2 and J usage is TRBJ1-2, with D unresolved. V was trimmed by 2 bases and J by 0 bases, leaving 7 bases between them. Germline lookup yields CDR1 SGHTA and CDR2 FQGNSA. CDR3 size: 14 residues. CDR3 amino acids: CASSLNGANYGYTF. The DNA for the CDR3 is TGTGCCAGCAGCTTAAACGGAGCTAACTATGGCTACACCTTC.

This clone showed up just once. The chain combines TRBV9 with TRBJ1-5, with a tentative D call TRBD1 (5 bases). Germline V lookup: CDR1 SGDLS, CDR2 YYNGEE. The V gene lost 4 bases and the J gene lost 2 bases, with 13 bases spanning the gap. The CDR3 has 15 amino acids. The CDR3 reads CASSPMGQGNQPQHF. DNA for the CDR3: TGTGCCAGCAGCCCAATGGGGCAGGGCAATCAGCCCCAGCATTTT.

CDR3: CASSLAFLNYGYTF. The DNA of the CDR3 is TGCGCCAGCAGCTTGGCGTTTCTTAACTATGGCTACACCTTC. This sequence joins TRBV5-1 and TRBJ1-2; D is uncertain. The ends were cut back, 0 bases at V and 1 base at J, with 7 bases in the middle. The CDR3 has 14 residues. Germline-derived CDR1 and CDR2 are SGHRS and YFSETQ. Supplemented by reference TRBV5-1 and TRBJ1-2, the full variable domain reads KAGVTQTPRYLIKTRGQQVTLSCSPISGHRSVSWYQQTPGQGLQFLFEYFSETQRNKGNFPGRFSGRQFSNSRSEMNVSTLELGDSALYLCASSLAFLNYGYTFGSGTRLTVV.

This clone turned up a few times. The chain recombines TRBV19 with TRBJ1-5; no reliable D call. The V end was cut by 6 bases, the J end by 5 bases, with 11 bases between. Germline-derived CDR1 and CDR2 are LNHDA and SQIVND (reference sequence). This CDR3 comprises 13 residues. The CDR3 DNA reads as TGTGCCAGTAGCCCGGGTTTACATCAGCCCCAGCATTTT. Protein sequence: CASSPGLHQPQHF.

V gene TRBV21-1 combines with J gene TRBJ1-6; the table's D call TRBD1 went unverified against the DNA. TRBV21-1 is a pseudogene segment. The CDR3 length is 14 residues. CDR3: CASSNGRGIAPLHF. The CDR3 DNA follows: TGTGCCAGCAGCAATGGTAGGGGAATTGCACCCCTCCACTTT.

The chain carries TRBV14 and TRBJ1-1, with D unclear. Per germline, CDR1 SGHDN and CDR2 FVKESK. The V end was cut by 4 bases, the J end by 8 bases, with 14 bases between. The CDR3 has 13 amino acids. The CDR3 sequence is CASSRLPGLEAFF. The CDR3 DNA reads as TGTGCCAGCAGCCGGCTCCCGGGGTTAGAAGCTTTCTTT.

This chain links TRBV10-1 with TRBJ1-1, with TRBD1 matching over 7 bases. The CDR3 consists of 14 residues. CDR1 and CDR2 from the germline V gene are WNHNN and SYGVQD (reference sequence). Germline trimming cut 0 bases from V and 6 bases from J; bases unmatched to any gene: 4. CDR3 nucleotide sequence: TGCGCCAGCAGTGAGTCGCTAGGGACAGCTGAAGCTTTCTTT. Residues: CASSESLGTAEAFF.

As DNA, the CDR3 is TGTGCCAGCAGCCGGGGACAGCTTAATGAAAAACTGTTTTTT. The encoded protein is CASSRGQLNEKLFF. This chain joins TRBV7-2 and TRBJ1-4, with TRBD1 matching 7 bases. Germline trimming cut 5 bases from V and 4 bases from J; bases unmatched to any gene: 4. Germline values: CDR1 SGHTA, CDR2 FQGNSA. The CDR3 length is 14 residues.

V gene TRBV19 combines with J gene TRBJ2-1, with D possibly being TRBD2 (6 bases). Germline V CDR1 and CDR2: LNHDA, SQIVND (reference sequence). V gave up 7 bases and J gave up 7 bases, with 11 bases separating them. This CDR3 comprises 12 residues. CDR3 sequence: CASTVSGNEQFF. The CDR3, as DNA: TGTGCCAGTACCGTCAGCGGGAATGAGCAGTTCTTC.

This chain connects TRBV7-9 to TRBJ1-2; 7 bases fit TRBD1. The CDR3 loop spans 14 amino acids. Germline CDR1 SEHNR, CDR2 FQNEAQ (reference sequence). Trimming removed 6 bases from V and 6 bases from J; junction bases left unmatched: 10. The CDR3 loop is CASRPQSGGDGYTF. In nucleotides, the CDR3 is TGTGCCAGCAGACCACAATCAGGGGGTGATGGCTACACCTTC.

The CDR3 protein is CASSRTSGTSYNEQFF. The CDR3, as DNA: TGCGCCAGCAGTAGGACTAGCGGGACCTCCTACAATGAGCAGTTCTTC. The gene calls are TRBV4-1 and TRBJ2-1, with 12 bases aligning to TRBD2. The CDR3 length is 16 residues. The germline V gene encodes CDR1 MGHRA and CDR2 YSYEKL. V lost 6 bases and J lost 0; bases outside the gene matches: 3.

This chain connects TRBV5-4 to TRBJ2-4, with a possible D match to TRBD1 (5 bases). This CDR3 contains 17 residues. The V end lost 0 bases, the J end lost 6 bases, and 19 bases lay between the germline ends. From germline, CDR1 is SGHNT and CDR2 YYREEE (reference sequence). The CDR3 protein is CASSLVLDSQHVNIQYF. CDR3 nucleotides: TGTGCCAGCAGCTTGGTGCTTGACAGCCAGCATGTAAACATTCAGTACTTC.

On this clone itself: The junction departs from germline at one end; a sequencing error may be responsible. V gene TRBV19 combines with J gene TRBJ1-3, with TRBD1 as a possible D gene (5 bases). Germline CDR1 LNHDA, CDR2 SQIVND (reference sequence). This CDR3 has 13 amino acids. CDR3 amino acids: CASSTGTGNTIYF. In nucleotides, the CDR3 is TGTGCCAGTAGTACCGGGACTGGCAACACCATATATTTT.

The V and J genes are TRBV28 and TRBJ1-4; D gene uncertain. V shed 6 bases and J shed 8 bases, with 19 bases lying between them. This CDR3 is built from 15 residues. The V gene's germline CDR1 is MDHEN and CDR2 SYDVKM. The CDR3 reads CASSGGGPAGEKLFF. DNA of the CDR3: TGTGCCAGCAGCGGTGGAGGACCTGCGGGGGAAAAACTGTTTTTT.